This TCR beta chain was captured by sequencing in a study of T cell responses to AZD1222 COVID-19 vaccine (dated by TCRdb to about 2021). Regarding the complete study: A total of 233 trial participants underwent TCR sequencing, of whom about 210 received two doses of AZD1222 and some 25 received two doses of the MenACWY control vaccine. Trial participants were enrolled by age into 18-55, 56-69 and 70-plus year subgroups, with approximately 150, 28 and 58 TCR-sequenced participants respectively.

For this clone: Its recognized antigen is unknown. The record has no base qualities; no much larger clone is one base away.

The full study reports these points: In the small 56-69-year group, the increase in depth fell short of significance, most likely because of low power. A significant rise in spike-specific TCR breadth and depth was observed after two AZD1222 doses relative to day 0 and relative to MenACWY recipients. Because no day 14 peak-response samples were available, repertoires were characterized only after the peak T cell response. Conclusions about previously exposed vaccinees are limited because only six or seven AZD1222 recipients were SARS-CoV-2 seropositive at baseline. Participants were mostly white British and included more females than males, and it was suggested by the authors that clonal diversity may have been underestimated. Epitopes outside the regions mutated in the B.1.351 and B.1.1.7 variants were reportedly recognized by nearly half of the unique spike-specific TCRs. The vaccine-associated CD4 TCRs covered the entire spike protein, and the dominant responses fell in regions 160-218 and 743-854.

Taken with the paper, the label for time point translates to: about 28 days (+/-7) after the second vaccine dose. AZD1222 recipients given second doses at about 4 weeks or at about 12 weeks were pooled, since spike-specific TCR depth and breadth were not found to differ between the two schedules. Vaccinee samples came from UK trials COV001 and COV002, including a single-blind randomized controlled phase 2/3 trial of AZD1222 (ChAdOx1 nCoV-19) in healthy adults. Trial participant PBMC samples were collected at day 0 and day 28 after the second dose for TCRbeta chain sequencing. The CDR3 regions of human TCRbeta chains were analyzed by immunosequencing. The study's processing was this. TCRs in the repertoires were matched against a reference library of SARS-CoV-2-specific TCRs that had been generated with the MIRA antigen-specificity platform. Breadth was defined as the fraction of unique TCRs that were SARS-CoV-2-associated. Depth was defined as the fraction of total T cells that were SARS-CoV-2-associated. Using the MIRA data, each spike-specific TCR was mapped to the spike region that the TCR reacts to and placed in a CD4 or CD8 class. Log10-transformed breadth and depth values were compared by one-way ANOVA with Sidak's multiple comparisons tests. Sourced from immuneACCESS, this table was stored by TCRdb with only in-frame sequences that have V and J called. A share of the clones is absent; for the studies checked, an unresolved V gene accounts for under half, and the remainder has no known explanation. V, J and clone size derive from that table, while D and trimming were established from the DNA sequence. Recorded for this sample are about 42,000 clones; more than 70% of them occurred a single time. The biggest ten clones account for 20% to 25% of the sample.

The source was peripheral blood, collected 28 days after the second AZD1222 dose. This sequence was found in an adult who received the AZD1222 COVID-19 vaccine.

The CDR3 reads as follows: CASSLGGRWGTGELFF. The base sequence is TGTGCCAGCAGTTTAGGGGGGCGCTGGGGCACCGGGGAGCTGTTTTTT. The V and J genes are TRBV27 and TRBJ2-2; the D gene could be either TRBD1 or TRBD2, each agreeing at 6 bases. According to the germline V gene (reference sequence), CDR1 reads MNHEY and CDR2 reads SMNVEV. The CDR3 holds 16 amino acids from the cysteine to the phenylalanine. Just the 48-base CDR3 DNA is kept, in frame starting at base 1. At the junction V is shortened by 2 bases and J by 4 bases, with 14 bases in between.